The rows below give T cell receptor beta chains drawn from one sample of a study of T cell responses to AZD1222 COVID-19 vaccine. This table comes from immunoSEQ multiplex PCR, and its TCRdb copy is limited to in-frame clones, with some not included. The repertoire holds tens of thousands of clones, approximately 83% seen once, with 52% in the top ten. The sequences come from peripheral blood, collected on day 0 of AZD1222 vaccination. These receptors all come from an adult in good health. Both conserved end residues are part of each CDR3. D genes are given only for firm matches. A clone size is listed for some rows: how often the clone was seen (once, few, many), or a class if it is expanded.

clone size	V gene	D gene	J gene	CDR3 protein	CDR3 DNA
-	TRBV19	-	TRBJ2-7	CASSRTLSYEQYF	TGTGCCAGTAGTCGGACACTCTCCTACGAGCAGTACTTC
-	TRBV3-1/TRBV3-2	TRBD1	TRBJ2-2	CASSQDGTGLSSGELFF	TGTGCCAGCAGCCAAGATGGGACAGGGCTAAGTTCCGGGGAGCTGTTTTTT
-	TRBV15	-	TRBJ1-6	CATSRDSQGNSPLHF	TGTGCCACCAGCAGAGATAGTCAAGGGAATTCACCCCTCCACTTT
few	TRBV29-1	TRBD1	TRBJ2-2	CSVGPGQGFTGELFF	TGCAGCGTTGGCCCGGGACAGGGGTTTACCGGGGAGCTGTTTTTT
-	TRBV4-1	TRBD1	TRBJ2-4	CASSPAAGGWSQYF	TGCGCCAGCAGCCCGGCGGCAGGGGGATGGAGTCAGTACTTC
-	TRBV7-8	TRBD1	TRBJ2-2	CASSQRDREVQRAGELFF	TGTGCCAGCAGCCAAAGGGACAGGGAGGTTCAAAGGGCCGGGGAGCTGTTTTTT
-	TRBV6-2/TRBV6-3	TRBD1	TRBJ2-1	CASSRGTGDNEQFF	TGTGCCAGCAGTAGGGGGACAGGGGATAATGAGCAGTTCTTC
-	TRBV14	-	TRBJ2-3	CASSQVDGTGWPDTQYF	TGTGCCAGCAGCCAAGTCGACGGCACGGGATGGCCAGATACGCAGTATTTT
-	TRBV2	TRBD1	TRBJ2-1	CASSARMGQGDNEQFF	TGTGCCAGCAGTGCCAGAATGGGACAGGGGGACAATGAGCAGTTCTTC
-	TRBV11-2	-	TRBJ2-2	CASSLISGRVHGELFF	TGTGCCAGCAGCTTAATATCAGGCAGGGTCCACGGGGAGCTGTTTTTT
few	TRBV6-5	-	TRBJ1-2	CASSYGRGGGYTF	TGTGCCAGCAGTTACGGCAGGGGAGGGGGCTACACCTTC
once	TRBV28	-	TRBJ1-5	CASSFAGPGGWYNQPQHF	TGTGCCAGCAGTTTTGCCGGTCCGGGGGGCTGGTACAATCAGCCCCAGCATTTT